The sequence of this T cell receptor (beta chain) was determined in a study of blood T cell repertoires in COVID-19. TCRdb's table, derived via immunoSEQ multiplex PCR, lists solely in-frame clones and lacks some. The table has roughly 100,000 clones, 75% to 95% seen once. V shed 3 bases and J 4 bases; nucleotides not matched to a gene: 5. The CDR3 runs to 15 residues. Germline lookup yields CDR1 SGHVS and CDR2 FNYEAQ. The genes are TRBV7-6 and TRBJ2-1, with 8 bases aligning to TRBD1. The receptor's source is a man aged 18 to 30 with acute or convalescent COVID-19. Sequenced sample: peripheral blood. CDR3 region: CASSFRQGLYNEQFF. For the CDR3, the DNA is TGTGCCAGCAGCTTTCGACAGGGGCTATACAATGAGCAGTTCTTC.